A single TCR beta chain is shown here with its context. This clone was seen a handful of times. This receptor's antigen is unknown. No per-base quality is available; no much larger clone lies one base away. The sample's time point label is to be understood as: roughly 2 years on ibrutinib. For TCR beta library preparation, roughly 2 micrograms of genomic DNA was extracted from cryopreserved PBMCs. Longitudinal blood samples from CLL patients on ibrutinib monotherapy underwent high-throughput TCR beta sequencing. Patients were enrolled in a phase 2 open-label single-center ibrutinib monotherapy trial. Trimming costs V 2 bases and J 2 bases, and their ends lie 18 bases apart. In the germline V gene, CDR1 corresponds to MNHNS and CDR2 to SASEGT. The CDR3 sequence holds 17 residues, the cysteine and phenylalanine included. The entry retains the CDR3 DNA only, 51 bases that are in frame from base 1. Each clonotype received, on average, about 9.7x coverage in deep resolution sequencing performed on a MiSeq, where the target depth lay between 1 in 1 million and 1 in 200,000 T cells. The immunoSEQ hsTCRB Kit was used to generate the TCR beta libraries. As for how the authors treated the data: Data were analyzed with ImmunoSEQ Data Assistant and ImmunoSEQ Analyzer, with V, D and J genes assigned per IMGT definitions. Clonality, which ranges from 0 to 1, was calculated as one minus the normalized Shannon entropy of productive rearrangement frequencies. Public clonotype analysis was restricted to overrepresented clonotypes comprising at least 0.05% of each patient's repertoire. Repertoires from some 13 age-matched healthy donors in immuneACCESS were used as clonality controls. In TCRdb, the immuneACCESS table is reduced to in-frame sequences with V and J assigned. These tables do not hold every clone; where another copy was compared, an unresolved V gene accounts for under half, and the others remain unexplained. The V and J calls and clone size come from that table; D and trimming were worked out from the DNA. This sample lists about 57,000 clones; 56% were detected once. The ten most abundant clones make up around 21% of the sample.

The data were taken from a study of cytotoxic CD8 clonotypes in ibrutinib-treated CLL (dated by TCRdb to the early 2020s). Some background on the complete study: The cohort was composed of 10 to 11 relapsed/refractory and around 14 treatment-naive patients; IGHV unmutated status was identified in 17 patients. Partial responses were observed in roughly 25 patients and complete responses in 2; after a median follow-up of 68 months, remission was maintained in around 14 patients and progression was observed in some 12. The response samples were drawn at a median of 12 months into treatment, with a range of roughly 6 to 40 months. On average, each sample yielded 250,000 to 300,000 productive templates and tens of thousands of productive rearrangements. Of the approximately 91 people in the trial, 25 to 30 had longitudinal samples available. Cryopreserved peripheral blood mononuclear cells were collected before treatment, at response, and at either disease progression or sustained remission. Every sample from remission and from progressive disease was obtained while the patients were still on ibrutinib. Results the study describes overall, beyond this receptor: Sampling times were not matched between sustained-remission and progressing patients, and lymph node repertoires were not studied. Baseline clonality was found to be higher than that of age-matched healthy donors and was strongly correlated with circulating CD8+ T-cell counts. At ibrutinib response clonality went up, during sustained remission it held steady, and at progression it dropped back toward baseline. Public clonotypes were rare and either shrank or stayed stable during treatment, and the rise in clonality at ibrutinib response reflected expansion of private clonotypes.

Sequences were derived from PBMCs, sampled after 24 months of ibrutinib treatment. This receptor was identified in a human donor with chronic lymphocytic leukemia. The chain is assembled from TRBV6-1 and TRBJ1-1, with a tentative D gene TRBD1 over 5 matching bases. The CDR3 reads as follows: CASSETGWGVGNTEAFF. The DNA sequence is TGTGCCAGCAGTGAAACAGGTTGGGGTGTTGGAAACACTGAAGCTTTCTTT.